This TCR beta chain was captured by sequencing in a study of molecular identifiers for immune sequencing clone quantification. In germline, CDR1 is SEHNR, CDR2 FQNEAQ (reference sequence). The CDR3 length is 17 residues. V lost 4 bases to trimming and J lost 0 bases, with 15 bases between them. One entry per CDR3 protein results from TCRdb running MiXCR on the PCR reads. The sample comprises approximately 680,000 distinct CDR3 sequences, about 25% of which are singletons, and 0.78% rests with the top ten. This clonotype was seen many times. A CD8+CD4-CCR7+CD45RA+ phenotype served as the sorting definition for naive CD8 T cells.

The chain recombines TRBV7-9 with TRBJ1-4; D is uncertain. Material for sequencing was naive CD8+ T cells from blood, with Jurkat cell RNA spiked in. This sample's subset: FACS-sorted CD8+CD4-CCR7+CD45RA+ naive T cells. The receptor's source is a human donor in good health. Some libraries in this study had Jurkat cell RNA spiked in. The CDR3 protein is CASSSYRGFATNEKLFF. The DNA of the CDR3 is TGTGCCAGCAGCTCATACCGAGGATTTGCAACTAATGAAAAACTGTTTTTT.